The present T cell receptor beta chain was sequenced within a study of blood T cell repertoires in COVID-19 (dated by TCRdb to between 2020 and 2021). For the study in its entirety: The collaborator samples originated in the United States, Italy and Spain and spanned the acute and convalescent phases of COVID-19. The prospective study material was composed of cDNA or gDNA derived from T cells, B-cell-depleted T cells, or PBMCs. The dataset comprised deeply sampled blood TCRbeta repertoires from subjects exposed to, actively infected with, or recovered from COVID-19. The repertoires were released in a freely available public database meant as a resource for research on the immune response to SARS-CoV-2. The samples were drawn from two sources: the first 160 participants of the ongoing ImmuneRACE study, and over 950 subjects contributed by 6 global collaborators. A de-identified subject ID, COVID-19 status, age in years and sex were almost always included in the sample metadata. HLA class I and class II types, where available, came from metadata supplied by the sample provider rather than from assay-based typing.

Only one count was recorded for this clone. What antigen it recognizes has not been identified. No base quality information exists; no much larger clone differs at one position. Study-wide findings and limitations: The amount of clinical and demographic metadata varied by source and participant and was provided uncurated.

Collaborating institutions collected whole blood in K2EDTA tubes following their own protocols. Collaborator samples were shipped for TCRbeta analysis as frozen whole blood, isolated PBMCs, or DNA extracted from either sample type. The immunoSEQ Assay, a bias-controlled multiplex PCR, was used to amplify TCRbeta CDR3 regions from genomic DNA. In the paper's pipeline: The number of nucleated cells in each sample was estimated from the amplification of reference gene primers within the assay. Sequence reads were collapsed and filtered to measure the absolute abundance of every unique TCRbeta CDR3 rearrangement. For each sample, productive Simpson clonality was calculated as the square root of Simpson's diversity index over productive rearrangements. Here the immuneACCESS table is served through TCRdb, limited to in-frame sequences with V and J called. Missing clones are a known gap in these copies; in checked studies unresolved V genes cover under half, and the rest lacks a known reason. V and J calls plus clone size are reproduced from that table; the DNA served to infer D and trimming. Across this sample there are about 55,000 clones, with 85% seen only once. 15% to 20% of the sample is held by the ten biggest clonotypes.

V is reduced by 2 bases and J by 9 bases, leaving a spacing of 17 bases between them. As encoded in the germline V gene (reference sequence), CDR1 is GTSNPN while CDR2 is SVGIG. Taken from cysteine to phenylalanine, the CDR3 has 14 residues. Only the CDR3 region is kept as DNA, spanning 42 bases read in frame from base 1. This clonotype was obtained from a human donor in a cohort sampled during active COVID-19. The sequence joins TRBV30 to TRBJ2-1, with TRBD2 as a weak D call on 6 bases. Source material: peripheral blood. CDR3 reads: CAWSRAGLGGEQFF. The nucleotide sequence is given as TGTGCCTGGAGTAGGGCAGGCCTGGGGGGTGAGCAGTTCTTC.